This TCR beta chain came from a study of neurological immune-mediated disorders. General study points: One cluster of related CDR3 sequences contained, by phylogenetic grouping, the repertoires of 18 of 34 multiple sclerosis patients and formed a possible signature.

The sample holds many counts of this clonotype. No antigen is known for it. This CDR3 spans 15 amino acids. The germline CDR1 and CDR2 sequences are MNHEY and SMNVEV (reference sequence). Trimming shortened V by 6 bases and J by 0 bases, and 14 bases separated the two germline ends. Synthesis of cDNA was accomplished via 5'RACE employing 10-nucleotide random UMIs. From 15-18 subjects, every sequencing run obtained over 170 million TCR-beta sequences. TCRdb reprocessed the 5' RACE reads with MiXCR, giving one entry per CDR3 protein. The profile shows just over 95,000 distinct CDR3 sequences, roughly 4% of them singletons.

J is TRBJ1-1 and V is TRBV27, with TRBD1 as a possible D gene (5 bases). Sequencing was carried out using PBMCs. This TCR was sampled from a woman in her late teens or twenties with multiple sclerosis. CDR3 nucleotide sequence: TGTGCCAGCAGGCGGACAACCTACATGAACACTGAAGCTTTCTTT. This translates into CASRRTTYMNTEAFF.